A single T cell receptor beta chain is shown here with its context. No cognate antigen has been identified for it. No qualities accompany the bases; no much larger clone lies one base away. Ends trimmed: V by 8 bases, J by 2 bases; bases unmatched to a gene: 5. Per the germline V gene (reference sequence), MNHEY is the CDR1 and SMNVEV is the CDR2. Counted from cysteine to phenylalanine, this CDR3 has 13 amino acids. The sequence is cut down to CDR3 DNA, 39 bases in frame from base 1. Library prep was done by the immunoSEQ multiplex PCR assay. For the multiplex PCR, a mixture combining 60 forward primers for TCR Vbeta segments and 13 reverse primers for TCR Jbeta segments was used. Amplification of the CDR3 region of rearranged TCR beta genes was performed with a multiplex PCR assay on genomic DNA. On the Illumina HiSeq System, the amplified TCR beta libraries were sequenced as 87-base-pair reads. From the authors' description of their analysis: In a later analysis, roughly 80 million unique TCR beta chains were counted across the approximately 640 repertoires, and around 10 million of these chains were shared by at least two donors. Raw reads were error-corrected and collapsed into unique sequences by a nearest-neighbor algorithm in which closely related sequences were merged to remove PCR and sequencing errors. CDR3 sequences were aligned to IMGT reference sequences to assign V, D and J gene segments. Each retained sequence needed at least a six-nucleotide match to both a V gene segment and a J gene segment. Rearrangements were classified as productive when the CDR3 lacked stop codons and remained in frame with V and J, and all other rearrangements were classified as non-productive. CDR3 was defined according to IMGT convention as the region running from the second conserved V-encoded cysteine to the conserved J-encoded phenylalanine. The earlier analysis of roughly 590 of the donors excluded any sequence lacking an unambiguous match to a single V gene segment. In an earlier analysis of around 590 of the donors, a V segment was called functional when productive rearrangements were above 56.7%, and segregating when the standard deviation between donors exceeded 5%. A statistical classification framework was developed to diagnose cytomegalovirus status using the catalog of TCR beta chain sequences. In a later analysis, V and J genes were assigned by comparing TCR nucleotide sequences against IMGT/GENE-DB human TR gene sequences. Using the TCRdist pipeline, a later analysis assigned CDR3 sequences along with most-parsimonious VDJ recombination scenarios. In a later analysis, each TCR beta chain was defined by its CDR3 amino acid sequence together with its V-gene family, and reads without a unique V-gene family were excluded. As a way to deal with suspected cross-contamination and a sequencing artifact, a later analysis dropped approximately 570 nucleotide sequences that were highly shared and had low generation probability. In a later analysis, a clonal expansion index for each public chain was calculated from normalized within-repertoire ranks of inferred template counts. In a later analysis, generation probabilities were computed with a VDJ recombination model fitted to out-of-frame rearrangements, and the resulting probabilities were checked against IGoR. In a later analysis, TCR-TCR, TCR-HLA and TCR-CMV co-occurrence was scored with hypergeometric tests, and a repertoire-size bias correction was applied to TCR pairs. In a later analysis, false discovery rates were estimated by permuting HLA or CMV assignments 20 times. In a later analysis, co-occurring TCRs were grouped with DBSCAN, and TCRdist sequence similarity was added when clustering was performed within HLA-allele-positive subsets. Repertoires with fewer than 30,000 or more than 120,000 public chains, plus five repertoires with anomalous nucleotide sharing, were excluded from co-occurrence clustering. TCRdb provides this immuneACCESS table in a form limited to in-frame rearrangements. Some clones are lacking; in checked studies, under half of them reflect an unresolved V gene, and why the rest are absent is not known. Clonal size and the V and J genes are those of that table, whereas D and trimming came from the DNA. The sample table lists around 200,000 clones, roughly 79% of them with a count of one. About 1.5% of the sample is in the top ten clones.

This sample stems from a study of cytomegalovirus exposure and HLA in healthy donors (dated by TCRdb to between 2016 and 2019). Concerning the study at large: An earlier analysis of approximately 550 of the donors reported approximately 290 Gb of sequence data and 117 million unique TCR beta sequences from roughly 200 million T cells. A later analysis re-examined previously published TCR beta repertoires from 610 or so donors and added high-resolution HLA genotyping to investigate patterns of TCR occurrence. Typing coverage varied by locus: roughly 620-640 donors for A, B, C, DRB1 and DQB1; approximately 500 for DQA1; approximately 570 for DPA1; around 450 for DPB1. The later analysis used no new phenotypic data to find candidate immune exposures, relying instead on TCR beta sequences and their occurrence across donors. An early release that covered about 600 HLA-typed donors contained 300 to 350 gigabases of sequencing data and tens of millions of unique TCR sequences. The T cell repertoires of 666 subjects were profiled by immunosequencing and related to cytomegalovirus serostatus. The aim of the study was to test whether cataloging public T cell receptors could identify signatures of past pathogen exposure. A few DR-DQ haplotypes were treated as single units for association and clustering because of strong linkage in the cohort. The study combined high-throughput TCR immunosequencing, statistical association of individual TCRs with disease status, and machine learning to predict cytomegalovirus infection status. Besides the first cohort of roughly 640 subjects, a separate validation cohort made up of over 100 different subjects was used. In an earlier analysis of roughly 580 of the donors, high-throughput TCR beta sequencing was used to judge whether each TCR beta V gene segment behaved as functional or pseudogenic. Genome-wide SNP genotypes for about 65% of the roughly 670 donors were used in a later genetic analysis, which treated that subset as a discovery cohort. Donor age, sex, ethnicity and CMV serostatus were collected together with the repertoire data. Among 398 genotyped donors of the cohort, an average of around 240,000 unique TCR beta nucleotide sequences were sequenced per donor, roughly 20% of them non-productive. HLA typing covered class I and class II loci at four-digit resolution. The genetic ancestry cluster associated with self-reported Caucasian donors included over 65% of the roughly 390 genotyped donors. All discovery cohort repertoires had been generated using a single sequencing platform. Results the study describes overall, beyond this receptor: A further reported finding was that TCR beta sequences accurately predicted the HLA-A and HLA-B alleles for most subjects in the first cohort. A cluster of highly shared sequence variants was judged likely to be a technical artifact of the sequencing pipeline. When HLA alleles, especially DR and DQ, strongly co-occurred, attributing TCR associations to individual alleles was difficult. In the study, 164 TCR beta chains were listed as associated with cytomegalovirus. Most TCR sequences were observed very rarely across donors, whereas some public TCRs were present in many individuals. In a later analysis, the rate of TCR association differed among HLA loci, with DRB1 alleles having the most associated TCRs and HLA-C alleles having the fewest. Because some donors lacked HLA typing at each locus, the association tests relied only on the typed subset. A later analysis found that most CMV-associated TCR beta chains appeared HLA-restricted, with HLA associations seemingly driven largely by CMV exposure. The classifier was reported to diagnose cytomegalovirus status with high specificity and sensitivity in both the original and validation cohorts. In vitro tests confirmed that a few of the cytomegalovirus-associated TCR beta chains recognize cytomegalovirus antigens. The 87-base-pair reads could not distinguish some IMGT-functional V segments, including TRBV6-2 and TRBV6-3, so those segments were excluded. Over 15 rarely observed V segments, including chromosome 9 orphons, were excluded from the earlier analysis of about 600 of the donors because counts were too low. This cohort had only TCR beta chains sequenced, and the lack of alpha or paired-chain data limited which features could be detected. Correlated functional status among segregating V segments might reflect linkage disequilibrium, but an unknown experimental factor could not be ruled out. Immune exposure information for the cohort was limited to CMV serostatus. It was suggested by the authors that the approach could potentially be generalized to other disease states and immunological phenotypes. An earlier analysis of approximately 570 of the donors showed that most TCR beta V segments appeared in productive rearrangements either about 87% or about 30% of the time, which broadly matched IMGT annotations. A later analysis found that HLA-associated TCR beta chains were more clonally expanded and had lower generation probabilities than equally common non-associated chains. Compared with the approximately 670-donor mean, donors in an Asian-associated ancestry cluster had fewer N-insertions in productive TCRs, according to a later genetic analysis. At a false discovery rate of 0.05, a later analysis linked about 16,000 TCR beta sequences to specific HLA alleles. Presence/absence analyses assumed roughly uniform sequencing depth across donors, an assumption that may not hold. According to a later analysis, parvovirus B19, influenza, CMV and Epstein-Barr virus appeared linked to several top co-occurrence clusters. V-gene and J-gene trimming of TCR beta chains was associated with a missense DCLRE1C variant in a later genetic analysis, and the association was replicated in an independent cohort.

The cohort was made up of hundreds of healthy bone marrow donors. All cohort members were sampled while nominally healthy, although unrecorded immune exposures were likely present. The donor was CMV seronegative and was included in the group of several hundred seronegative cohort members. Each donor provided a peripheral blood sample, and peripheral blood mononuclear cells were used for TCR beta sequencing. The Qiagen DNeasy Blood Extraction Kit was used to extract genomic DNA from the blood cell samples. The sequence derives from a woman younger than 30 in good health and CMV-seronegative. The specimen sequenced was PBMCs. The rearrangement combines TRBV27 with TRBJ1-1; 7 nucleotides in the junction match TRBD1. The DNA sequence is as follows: TGTGCCAGCGGACAGGTTATAAACACTGAAGCTTTCTTT. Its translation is CASGQVINTEAFF.